One and the same sample provided the 5 T cell receptor beta chains below, sequenced in a study of cytomegalovirus exposure and HLA in healthy donors. In the PCR, 60 Vbeta and 13 Jbeta primers were used. Using immunoSEQ multiplex PCR, the repertoire was profiled, and TCRdb retains in-frame clones only, with some absent. The sample records some 150,000 clones, 75% being singletons. The sequenced material came from PBMCs. The receptors come from a man younger than 40 in good health and CMV-seronegative.

The chain is built from TRBV5-1 and TRBJ2-5; 7 positions match TRBD1. The CDR3 covers 14 residues. V lost 4 bases, J lost 7 bases, and 10 bases stayed unmatched. In germline, CDR1 is SGHRS, CDR2 YFSETQ. CDR3: CASSRGQGLATQYF. In nucleotides, the CDR3 is TGCGCCAGCAGCAGGGGGCAGGGATTAGCGACCCAGTACTTC.

The chain joins TRBV25-1 to TRBJ2-5, with D unresolved. The DNA end is a closer match to TRBJ2-7, so the J assignment may be wrong. The germline CDR1 and CDR2 sequences are MGHDK and SYGVNS. This CDR3 is 14 amino acids long. In DNA form, the CDR3 reads TGTGCCAGCAGTGAACGGTCTAGCTCCTACGAGCAGTACTTC. It encodes CASSERSSSYEQYF.

The rearrangement joins TRBV4-2 to TRBJ1-2; D not resolved. Trimming cost V 0 bases and J 4 bases, with 15 bases left between them. CDR3 length: 16 residues. From germline, CDR1 is LGHNA and CDR2 YNFKEQ. Here the CDR3 reads CASSQDRAAGGYGYTF. DNA for the CDR3: TGTGCCAGCAGCCAAGATCGGGCAGCAGGAGGCTATGGCTACACCTTC.

The chain is built from TRBV27 and TRBJ2-1; 11 bases fit TRBD2. Per the germline V gene, CDR1 is MNHEY and CDR2 is SMNVEV (reference sequence). This CDR3 comprises 16 residues. Trimming removed 6 bases from V and 5 bases from J; junction bases left unmatched: 9. The CDR3, as DNA: TGTGCCAGCAGAGCACTAGCGGGAGTAGGCCACAATGAGCAGTTCTTC. Amino acids: CASRALAGVGHNEQFF.

This clone appeared once. The chain links TRBV6-5 to TRBJ1-1, with D possibly being TRBD1 (6 bases). The CDR3 runs 13 residues. Trimming took 6 bases from V and 1 from J, leaving 9 bases between them. The germline V gene has CDR1 MNHEY and CDR2 SVGAGI. CDR3 residues: CASSPGQNTEAFF. CDR3 bases: TGTGCCAGCAGCCCGGGACAGAACACTGAAGCTTTCTTT.